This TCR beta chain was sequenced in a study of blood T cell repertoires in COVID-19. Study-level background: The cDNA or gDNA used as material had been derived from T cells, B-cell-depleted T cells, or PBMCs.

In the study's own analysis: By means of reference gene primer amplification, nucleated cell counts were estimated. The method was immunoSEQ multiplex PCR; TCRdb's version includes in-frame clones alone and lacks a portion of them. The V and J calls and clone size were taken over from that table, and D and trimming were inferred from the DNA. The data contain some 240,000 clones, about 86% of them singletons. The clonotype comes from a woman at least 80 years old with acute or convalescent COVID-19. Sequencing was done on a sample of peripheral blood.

The CDR3 DNA is TGTGCCAGCAGCGACCGACAGGCGGTGAATGAAAAACTGTTTTTT. The encoded protein is CASSDRQAVNEKLFF. The V and J genes are TRBV2 and TRBJ1-4; a weak D match, TRBD1 (6 bases). V lost 6 bases to trimming and J lost 5 bases, with 16 bases between them. The CDR3 consists of 15 residues. Germline V lookup: CDR1 SNHLY, CDR2 FYNNEI.